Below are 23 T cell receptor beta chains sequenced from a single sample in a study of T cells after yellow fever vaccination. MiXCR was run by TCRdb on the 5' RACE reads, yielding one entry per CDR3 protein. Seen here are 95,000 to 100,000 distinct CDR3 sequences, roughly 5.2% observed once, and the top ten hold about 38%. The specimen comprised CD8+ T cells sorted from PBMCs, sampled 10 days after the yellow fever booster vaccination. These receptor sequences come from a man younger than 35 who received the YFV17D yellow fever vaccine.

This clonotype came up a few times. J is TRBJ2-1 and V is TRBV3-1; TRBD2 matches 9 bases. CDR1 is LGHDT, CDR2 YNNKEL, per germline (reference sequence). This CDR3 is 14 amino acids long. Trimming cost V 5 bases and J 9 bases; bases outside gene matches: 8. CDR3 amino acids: CASSSRGGASEQFF. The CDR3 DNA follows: TGTGCCAGCAGCTCACGCGGGGGGGCCAGTGAGCAGTTCTTC.

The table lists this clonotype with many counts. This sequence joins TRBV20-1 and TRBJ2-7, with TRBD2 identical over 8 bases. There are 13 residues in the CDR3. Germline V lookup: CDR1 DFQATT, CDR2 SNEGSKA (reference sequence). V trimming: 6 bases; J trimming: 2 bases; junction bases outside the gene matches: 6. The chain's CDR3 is CSASGGEAYEQYF. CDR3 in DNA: TGCAGTGCCTCCGGGGGGGAGGCCTACGAGCAGTACTTC.

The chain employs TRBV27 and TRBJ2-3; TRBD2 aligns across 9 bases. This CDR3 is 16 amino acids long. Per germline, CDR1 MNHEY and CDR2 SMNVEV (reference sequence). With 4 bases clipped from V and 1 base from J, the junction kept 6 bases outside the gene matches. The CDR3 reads CASSYRLAERTDTQYF. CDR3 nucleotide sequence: TGTGCCAGCAGTTACAGACTAGCGGAACGCACAGATACGCAGTATTTT.

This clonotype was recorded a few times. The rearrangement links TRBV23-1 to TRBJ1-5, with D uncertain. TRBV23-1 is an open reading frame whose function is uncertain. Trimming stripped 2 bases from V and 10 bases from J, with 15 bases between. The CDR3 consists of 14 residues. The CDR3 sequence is CASSQKPAKRPQHF. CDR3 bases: TGCGCCAGCAGTCAAAAGCCGGCCAAAAGACCCCAGCATTTT.

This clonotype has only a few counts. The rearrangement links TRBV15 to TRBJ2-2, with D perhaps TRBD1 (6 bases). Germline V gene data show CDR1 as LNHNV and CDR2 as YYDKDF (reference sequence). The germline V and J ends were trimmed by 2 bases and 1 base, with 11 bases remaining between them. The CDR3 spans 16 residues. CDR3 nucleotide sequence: TGTGCCACCAGCAGAATGGAGACAGGGAACACCGGGGAGCTGTTTTTT. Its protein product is CATSRMETGNTGELFF.

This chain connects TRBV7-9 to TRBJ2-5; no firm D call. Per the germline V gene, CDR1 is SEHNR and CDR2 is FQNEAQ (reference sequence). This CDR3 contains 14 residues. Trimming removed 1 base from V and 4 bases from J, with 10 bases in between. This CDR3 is CASSLVGTGETQYF. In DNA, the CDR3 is TGTGCCAGCAGCTTAGTCGGCACTGGAGAGACCCAGTACTTC.

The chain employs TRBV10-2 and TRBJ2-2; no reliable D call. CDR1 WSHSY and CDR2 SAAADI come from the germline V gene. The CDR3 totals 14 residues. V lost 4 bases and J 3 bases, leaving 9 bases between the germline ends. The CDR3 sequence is CASSAGLDTGELFF. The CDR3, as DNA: TGCGCCAGCAGTGCTGGGTTAGACACCGGGGAGCTGTTTTTT.

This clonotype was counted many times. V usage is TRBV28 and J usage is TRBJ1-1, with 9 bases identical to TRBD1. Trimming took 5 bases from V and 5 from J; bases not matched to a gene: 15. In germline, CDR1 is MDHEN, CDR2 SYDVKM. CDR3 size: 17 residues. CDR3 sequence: CASSPPGTGSGDTEAFF. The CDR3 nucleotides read TGTGCCAGCAGTCCCCCCGGGACAGGGTCTGGAGATACTGAAGCTTTCTTT.

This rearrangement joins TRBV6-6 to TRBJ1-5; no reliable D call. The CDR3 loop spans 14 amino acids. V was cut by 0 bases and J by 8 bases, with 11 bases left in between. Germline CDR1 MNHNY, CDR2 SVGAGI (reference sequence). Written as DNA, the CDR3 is TGTGCCAGCAGTTACTCTTCAGGCCGGGAGCCCCAGCATTTT. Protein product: CASSYSSGREPQHF.

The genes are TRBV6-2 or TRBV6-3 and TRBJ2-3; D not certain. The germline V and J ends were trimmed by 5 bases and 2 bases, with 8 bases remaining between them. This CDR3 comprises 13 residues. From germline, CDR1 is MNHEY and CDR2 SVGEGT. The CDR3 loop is CASSPSITDTQYF. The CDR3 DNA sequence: TGTGCCAGCAGTCCCTCGATCACAGATACGCAGTATTTT.

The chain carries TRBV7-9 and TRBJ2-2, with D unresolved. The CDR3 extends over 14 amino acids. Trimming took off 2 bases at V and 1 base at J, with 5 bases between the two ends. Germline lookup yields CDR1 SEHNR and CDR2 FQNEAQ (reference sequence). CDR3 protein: CASSLKRNTGELFF. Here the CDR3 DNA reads TGTGCCAGCAGCTTAAAACGGAACACCGGGGAGCTGTTTTTT.

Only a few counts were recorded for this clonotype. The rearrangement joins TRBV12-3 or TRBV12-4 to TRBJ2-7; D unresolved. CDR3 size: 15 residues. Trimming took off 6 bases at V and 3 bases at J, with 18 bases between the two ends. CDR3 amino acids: CASSPRSWADYEQYF. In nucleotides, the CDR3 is TGTGCCAGCAGCCCACGGTCGTGGGCGGACTACGAGCAGTACTTC.

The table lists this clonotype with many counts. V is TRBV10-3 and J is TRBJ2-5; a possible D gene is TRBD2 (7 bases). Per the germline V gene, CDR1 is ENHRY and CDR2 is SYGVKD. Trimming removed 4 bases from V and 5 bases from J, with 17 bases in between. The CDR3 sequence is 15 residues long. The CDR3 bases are TGTGCCATCAGTGTGGGGGGGCATCGGTTTGAGACCCAGTACTTC. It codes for CAISVGGHRFETQYF.

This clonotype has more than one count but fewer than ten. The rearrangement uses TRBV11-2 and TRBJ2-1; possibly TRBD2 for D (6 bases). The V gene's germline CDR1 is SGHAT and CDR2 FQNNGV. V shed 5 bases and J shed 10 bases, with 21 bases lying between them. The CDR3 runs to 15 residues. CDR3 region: CASSPSRGPLTEQFF. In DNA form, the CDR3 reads TGTGCCAGCAGCCCTTCGCGGGGCCCCCTTACGGAGCAGTTCTTC.

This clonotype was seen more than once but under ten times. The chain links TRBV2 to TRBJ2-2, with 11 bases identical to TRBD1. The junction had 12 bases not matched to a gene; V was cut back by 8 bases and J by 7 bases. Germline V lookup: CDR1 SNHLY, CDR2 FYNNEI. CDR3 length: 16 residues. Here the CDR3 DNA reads TGTGCCAGCCACCTCGGGACAGGGGGTCTTGGCGGGGAGCTGTTTTTT. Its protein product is CASHLGTGGLGGELFF.

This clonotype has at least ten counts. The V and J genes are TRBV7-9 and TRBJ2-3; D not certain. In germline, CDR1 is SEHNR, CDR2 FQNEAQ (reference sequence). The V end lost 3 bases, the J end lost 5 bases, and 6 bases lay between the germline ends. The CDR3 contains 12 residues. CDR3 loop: CASSLVGDTQYF. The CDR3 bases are TGTGCCAGCAGCTTGGTGGGAGATACGCAGTATTTT.

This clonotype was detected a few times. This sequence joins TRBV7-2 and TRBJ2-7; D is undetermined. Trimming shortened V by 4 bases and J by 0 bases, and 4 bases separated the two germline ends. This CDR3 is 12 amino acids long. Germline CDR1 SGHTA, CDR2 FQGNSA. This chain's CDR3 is CASSSSSYEQYV. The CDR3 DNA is TGTGCCAGCAGCTCTAGCTCCTACGAGCAGTACGTC.

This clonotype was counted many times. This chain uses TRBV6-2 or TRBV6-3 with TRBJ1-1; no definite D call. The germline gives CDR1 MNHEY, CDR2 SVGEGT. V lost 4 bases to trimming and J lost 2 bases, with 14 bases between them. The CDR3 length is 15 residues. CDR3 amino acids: CASSLGRGINTEAFF. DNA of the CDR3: TGTGCCAGCAGTTTGGGTCGAGGCATTAACACTGAAGCTTTCTTT.

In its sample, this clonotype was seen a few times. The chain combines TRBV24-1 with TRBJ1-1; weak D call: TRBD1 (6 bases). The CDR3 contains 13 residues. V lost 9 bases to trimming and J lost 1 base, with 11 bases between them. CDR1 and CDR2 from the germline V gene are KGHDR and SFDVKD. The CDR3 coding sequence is TGTGCCACCCGGGACAACTCGAACACTGAAGCTTTCTTT. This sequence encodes CATRDNSNTEAFF.

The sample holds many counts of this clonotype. CDR3 nucleotide sequence: TGTGCCAGCAGCTTAGAGGTAGATGGAGAGACCCAGTACTTC. This sequence encodes CASSLEVDGETQYF. J is TRBJ2-5 and V is TRBV7-6, with unresolved D. Trimming removed 1 base from V and 4 bases from J, with 10 bases in between. CDR1 is SGHVS and CDR2 is FNYEAQ in the germline V gene. The length of the CDR3 is 14 residues.

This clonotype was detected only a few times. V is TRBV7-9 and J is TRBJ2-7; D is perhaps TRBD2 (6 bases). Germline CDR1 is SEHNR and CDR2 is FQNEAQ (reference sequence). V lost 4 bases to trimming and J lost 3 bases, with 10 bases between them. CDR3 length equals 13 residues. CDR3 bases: TGTGCCAGCAGCTCGGGACTGTTCTACGAGCAGTACTTC. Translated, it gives CASSSGLFYEQYF.

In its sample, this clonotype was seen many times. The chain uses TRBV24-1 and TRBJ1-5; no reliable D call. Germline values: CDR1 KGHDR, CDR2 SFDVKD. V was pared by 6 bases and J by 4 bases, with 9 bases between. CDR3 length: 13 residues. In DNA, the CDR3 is TGTGCCACCAGTCCAGGTTGGAATCAGCCCCAGCATTTT. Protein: CATSPGWNQPQHF.

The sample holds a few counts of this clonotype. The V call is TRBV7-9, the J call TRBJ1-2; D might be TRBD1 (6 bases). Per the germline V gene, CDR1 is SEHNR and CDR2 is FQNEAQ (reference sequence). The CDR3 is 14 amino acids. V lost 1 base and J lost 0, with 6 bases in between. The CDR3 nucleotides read TGTGCCAGCAGCTTAGGACAGGCTAACTATGGCTACACCTTC. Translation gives CASSLGQANYGYTF.